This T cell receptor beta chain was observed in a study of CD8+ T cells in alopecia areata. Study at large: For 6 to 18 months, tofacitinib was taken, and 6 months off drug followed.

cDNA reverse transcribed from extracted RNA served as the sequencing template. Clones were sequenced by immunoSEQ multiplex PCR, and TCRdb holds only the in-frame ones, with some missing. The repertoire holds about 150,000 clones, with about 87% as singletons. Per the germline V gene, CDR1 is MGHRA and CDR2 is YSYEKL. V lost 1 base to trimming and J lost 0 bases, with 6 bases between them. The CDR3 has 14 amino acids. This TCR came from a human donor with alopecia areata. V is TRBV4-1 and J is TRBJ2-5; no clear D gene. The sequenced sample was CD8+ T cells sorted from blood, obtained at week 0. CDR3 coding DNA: TGCGCCAGCAGCCAAGTTGGCAACCAAGAGACCCAGTACTTC. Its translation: CASSQVGNQETQYF.